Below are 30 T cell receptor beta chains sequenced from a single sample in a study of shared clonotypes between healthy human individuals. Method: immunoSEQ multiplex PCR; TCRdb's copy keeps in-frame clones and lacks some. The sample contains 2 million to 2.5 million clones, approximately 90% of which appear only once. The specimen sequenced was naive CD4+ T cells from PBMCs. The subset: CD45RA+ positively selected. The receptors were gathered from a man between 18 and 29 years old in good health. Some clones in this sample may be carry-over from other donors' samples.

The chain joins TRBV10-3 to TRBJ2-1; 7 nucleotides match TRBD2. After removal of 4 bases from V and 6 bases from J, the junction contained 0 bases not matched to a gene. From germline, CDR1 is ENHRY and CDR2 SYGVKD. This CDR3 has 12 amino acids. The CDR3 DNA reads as TGTGCCATCAGTGGCGGGAGCAATGAGCAGTTCTTC. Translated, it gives CAISGGSNEQFF.

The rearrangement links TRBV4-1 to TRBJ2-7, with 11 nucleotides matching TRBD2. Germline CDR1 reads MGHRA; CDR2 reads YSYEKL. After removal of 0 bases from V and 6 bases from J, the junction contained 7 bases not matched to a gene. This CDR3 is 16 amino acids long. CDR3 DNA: TGCGCCAGCAGCCAAGATTTTACTAGCGGGAGACTCGAGCAGTACTTC. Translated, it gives CASSQDFTSGRLEQYF.

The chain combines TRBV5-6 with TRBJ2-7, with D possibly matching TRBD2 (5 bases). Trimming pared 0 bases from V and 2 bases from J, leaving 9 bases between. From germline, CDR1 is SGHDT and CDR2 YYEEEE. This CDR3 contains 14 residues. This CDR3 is CASSLGTATYEQYF. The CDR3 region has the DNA TGTGCCAGCAGCTTGGGGACTGCCACCTACGAGCAGTACTTC.

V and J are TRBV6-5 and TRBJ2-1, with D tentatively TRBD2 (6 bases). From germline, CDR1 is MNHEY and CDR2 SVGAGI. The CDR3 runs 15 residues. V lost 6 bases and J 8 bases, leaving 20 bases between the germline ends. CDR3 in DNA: TGTGCCAGCAGCACAACTAGCATCAGGTCCTATGAGCAGTTCTTC. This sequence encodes CASSTTSIRSYEQFF.

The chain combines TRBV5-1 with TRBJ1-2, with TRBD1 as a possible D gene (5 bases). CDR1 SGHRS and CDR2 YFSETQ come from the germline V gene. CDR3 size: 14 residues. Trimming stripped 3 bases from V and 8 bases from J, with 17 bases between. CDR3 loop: CASSSTAGDAGYTF. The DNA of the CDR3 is TGCGCCAGCAGCTCCACGGCGGGGGACGCAGGCTACACCTTC.

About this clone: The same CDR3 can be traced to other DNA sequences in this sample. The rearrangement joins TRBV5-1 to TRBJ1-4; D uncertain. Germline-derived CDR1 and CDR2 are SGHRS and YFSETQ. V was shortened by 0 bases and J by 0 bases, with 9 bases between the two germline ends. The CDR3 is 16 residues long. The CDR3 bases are TGCGCCAGCAGCTTGGCCCCACGCGCAACTAATGAAAAACTGTTTTTT. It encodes CASSLAPRATNEKLFF.

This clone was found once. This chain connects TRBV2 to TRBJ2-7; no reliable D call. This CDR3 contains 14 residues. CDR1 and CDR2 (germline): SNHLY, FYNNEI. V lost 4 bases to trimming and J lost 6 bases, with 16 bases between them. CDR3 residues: CASSGVGPVGEQYF. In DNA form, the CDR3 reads TGTGCCAGCAGTGGGGTAGGACCGGTGGGCGAGCAGTACTTC.

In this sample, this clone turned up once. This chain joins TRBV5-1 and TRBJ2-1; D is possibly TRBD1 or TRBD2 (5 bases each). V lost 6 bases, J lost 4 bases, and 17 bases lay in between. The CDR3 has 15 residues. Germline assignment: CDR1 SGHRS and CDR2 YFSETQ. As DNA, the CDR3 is TGCGCCAGCACAATACGGGACGCCGAGTACAATGAGCAGTTCTTC. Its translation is CASTIRDAEYNEQFF. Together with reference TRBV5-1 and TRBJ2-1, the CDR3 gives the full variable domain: KAGVTQTPRYLIKTRGQQVTLSCSPISGHRSVSWYQQTPGQGLQFLFEYFSETQRNKGNFPGRFSGRQFSNSRSEMNVSTLELGDSALYLCASTIRDAEYNEQFFGPGTRLTVL.

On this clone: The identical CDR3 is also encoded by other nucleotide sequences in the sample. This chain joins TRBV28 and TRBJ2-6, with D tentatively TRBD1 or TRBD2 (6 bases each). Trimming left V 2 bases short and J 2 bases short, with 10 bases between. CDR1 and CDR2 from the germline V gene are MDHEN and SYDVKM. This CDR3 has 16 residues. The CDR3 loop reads CASSLRGAAGANVLTF. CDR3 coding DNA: TGTGCCAGCAGTTTAAGGGGGGCGGCTGGGGCCAACGTCCTGACTTTC.

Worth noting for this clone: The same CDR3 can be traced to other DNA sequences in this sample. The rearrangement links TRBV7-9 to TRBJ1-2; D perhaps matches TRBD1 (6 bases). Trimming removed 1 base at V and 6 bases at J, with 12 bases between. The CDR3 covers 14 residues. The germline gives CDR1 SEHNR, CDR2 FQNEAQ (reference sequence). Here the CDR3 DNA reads TGTGCCAGCAGCTTAGGGCAGGGGCTCCATGGCTACACCTTC. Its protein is CASSLGQGLHGYTF.

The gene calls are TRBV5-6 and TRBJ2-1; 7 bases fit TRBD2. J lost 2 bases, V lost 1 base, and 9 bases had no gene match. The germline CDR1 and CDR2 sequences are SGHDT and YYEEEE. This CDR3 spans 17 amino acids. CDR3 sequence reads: CASSLTWAGRAYNEQFF. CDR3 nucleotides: TGTGCCAGCAGCTTGACGTGGGCAGGGAGGGCCTACAATGAGCAGTTCTTC.

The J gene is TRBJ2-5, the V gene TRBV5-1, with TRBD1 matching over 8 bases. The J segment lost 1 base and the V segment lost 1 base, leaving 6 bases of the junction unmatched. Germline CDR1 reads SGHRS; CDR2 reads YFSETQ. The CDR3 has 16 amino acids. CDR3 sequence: CASSLNPGQGQETQYF. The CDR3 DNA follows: TGCGCCAGCAGCTTGAATCCTGGACAGGGCCAAGAGACCCAGTACTTC.

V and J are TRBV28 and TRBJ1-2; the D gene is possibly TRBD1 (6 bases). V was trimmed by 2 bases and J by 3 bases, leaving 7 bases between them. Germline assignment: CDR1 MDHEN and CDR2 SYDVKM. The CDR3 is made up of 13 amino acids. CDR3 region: CASSLAGDYGYTF. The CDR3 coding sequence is TGTGCCAGCAGTTTAGCAGGGGACTATGGCTACACCTTC.

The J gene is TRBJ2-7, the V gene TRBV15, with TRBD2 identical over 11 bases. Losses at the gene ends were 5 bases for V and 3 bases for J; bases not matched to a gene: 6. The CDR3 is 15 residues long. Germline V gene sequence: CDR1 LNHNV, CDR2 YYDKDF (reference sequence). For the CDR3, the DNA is TGTGCCACCAGCGATAGGACTAGCGGGCTCTACGAGCAGTACTTC. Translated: CATSDRTSGLYEQYF.

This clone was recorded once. The CDR3 DNA reads TGTGCCAGCGAGCCGGGACAGAACACTGAAGCTTTCTTT. It yields the protein CASEPGQNTEAFF. This sequence joins TRBV28 and TRBJ1-1; possible D gene TRBD1, 6 bases. The CDR3 sequence is 13 residues long. Germline lookup yields CDR1 MDHEN and CDR2 SYDVKM. Trimming took 8 bases from V and 1 from J, leaving 11 bases between them.

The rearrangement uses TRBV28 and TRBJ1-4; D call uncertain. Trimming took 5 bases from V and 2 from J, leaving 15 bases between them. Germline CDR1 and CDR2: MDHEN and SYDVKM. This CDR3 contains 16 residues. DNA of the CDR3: TGTGCCAGCAGTCGGGGAGGGCCTGGTACTAATGAAAAACTGTTTTTT. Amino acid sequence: CASSRGGPGTNEKLFF.

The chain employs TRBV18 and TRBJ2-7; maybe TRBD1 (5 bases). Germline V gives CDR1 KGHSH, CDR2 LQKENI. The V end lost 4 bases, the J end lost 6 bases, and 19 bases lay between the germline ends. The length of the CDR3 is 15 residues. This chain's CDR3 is CASSLDRQYSAEQYF. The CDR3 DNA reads TGTGCCAGCTCACTTGACCGACAGTATTCCGCCGAGCAGTACTTC.

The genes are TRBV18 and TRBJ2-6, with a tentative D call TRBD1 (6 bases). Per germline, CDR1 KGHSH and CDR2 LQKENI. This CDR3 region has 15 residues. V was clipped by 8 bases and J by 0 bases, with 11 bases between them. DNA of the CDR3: TGTGCCAGCCAAACAGGGAACTCTGGGGCCAACGTCCTGACTTTC. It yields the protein CASQTGNSGANVLTF.

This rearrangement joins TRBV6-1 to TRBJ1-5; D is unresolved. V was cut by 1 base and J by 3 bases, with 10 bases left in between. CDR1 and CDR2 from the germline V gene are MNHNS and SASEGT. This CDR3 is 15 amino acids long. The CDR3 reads CASSEEAISNQPQHF. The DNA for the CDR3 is TGTGCCAGCAGTGAAGAGGCTATTTCCAATCAGCCCCAGCATTTT.

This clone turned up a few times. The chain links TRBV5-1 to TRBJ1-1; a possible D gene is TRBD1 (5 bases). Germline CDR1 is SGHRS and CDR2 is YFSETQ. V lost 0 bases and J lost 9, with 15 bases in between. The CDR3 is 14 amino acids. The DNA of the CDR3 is TGCGCCAGCAGCTTGGCCGGAAGTGCAGGGAAAGCTTTCTTT. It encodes CASSLAGSAGKAFF.

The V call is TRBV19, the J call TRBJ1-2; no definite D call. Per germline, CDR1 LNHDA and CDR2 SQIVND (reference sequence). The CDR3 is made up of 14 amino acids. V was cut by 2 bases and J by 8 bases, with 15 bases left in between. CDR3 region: CASSIPGLIGGYTF. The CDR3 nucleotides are TGTGCCAGTAGTATACCAGGACTTATAGGAGGCTACACCTTC.

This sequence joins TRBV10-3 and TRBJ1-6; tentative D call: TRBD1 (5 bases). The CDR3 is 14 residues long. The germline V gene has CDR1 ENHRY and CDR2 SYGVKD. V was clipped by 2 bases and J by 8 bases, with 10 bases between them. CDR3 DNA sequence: TGTGCCATCAGTGAGCGGGGGGTGGATTCACCCCTCCACTTT. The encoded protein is CAISERGVDSPLHF.

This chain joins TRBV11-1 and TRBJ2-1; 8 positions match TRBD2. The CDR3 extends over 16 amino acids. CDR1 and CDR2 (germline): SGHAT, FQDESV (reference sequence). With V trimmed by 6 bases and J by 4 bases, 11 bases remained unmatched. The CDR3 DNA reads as TGTGCCAGCAGGGGCTGGCTAGCGGGCGAGTACAATGAGCAGTTCTTC. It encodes CASRGWLAGEYNEQFF.

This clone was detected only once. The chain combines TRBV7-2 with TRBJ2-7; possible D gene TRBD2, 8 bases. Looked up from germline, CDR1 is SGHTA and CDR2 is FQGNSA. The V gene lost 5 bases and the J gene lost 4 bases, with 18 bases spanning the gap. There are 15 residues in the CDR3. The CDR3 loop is CASSRGGGRTYEQYF. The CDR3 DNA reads TGTGCCAGCAGCCGAGGGGGCGGGAGGACTTACGAGCAGTACTTC.

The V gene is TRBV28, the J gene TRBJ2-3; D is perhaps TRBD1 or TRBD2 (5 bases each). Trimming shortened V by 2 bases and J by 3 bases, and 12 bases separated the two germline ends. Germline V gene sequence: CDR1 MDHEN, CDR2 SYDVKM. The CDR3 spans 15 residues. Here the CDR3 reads CASSLGTRGTDTQYF. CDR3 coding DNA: TGTGCCAGCAGTTTAGGGACCAGAGGGACAGATACGCAGTATTTT.

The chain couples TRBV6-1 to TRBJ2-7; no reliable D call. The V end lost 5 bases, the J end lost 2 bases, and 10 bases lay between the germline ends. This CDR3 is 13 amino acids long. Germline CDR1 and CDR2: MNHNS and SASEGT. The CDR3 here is CASSQVQAYEQYF. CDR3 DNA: TGTGCCAGCAGTCAGGTTCAAGCCTACGAGCAGTACTTC.

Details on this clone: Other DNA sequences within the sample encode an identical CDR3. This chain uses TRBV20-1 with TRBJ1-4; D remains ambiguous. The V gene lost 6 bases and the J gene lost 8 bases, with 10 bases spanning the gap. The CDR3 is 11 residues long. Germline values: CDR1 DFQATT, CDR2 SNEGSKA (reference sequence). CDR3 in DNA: TGCAGTGCCCCCCGGAGGGAAAAACTGTTTTTT. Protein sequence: CSAPRREKLFF.

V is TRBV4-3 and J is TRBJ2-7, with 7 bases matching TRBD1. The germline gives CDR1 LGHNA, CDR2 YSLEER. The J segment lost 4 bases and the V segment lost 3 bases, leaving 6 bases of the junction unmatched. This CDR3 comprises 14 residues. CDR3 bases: TGCGCCAGCAGCCAGACAGGGCATTGGTACGAGCAGTACTTC. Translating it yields CASSQTGHWYEQYF.

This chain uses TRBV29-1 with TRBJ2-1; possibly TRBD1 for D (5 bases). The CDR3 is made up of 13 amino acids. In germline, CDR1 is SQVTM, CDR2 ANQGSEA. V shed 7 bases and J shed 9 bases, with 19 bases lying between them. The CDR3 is CSGVIGVWAEQFF. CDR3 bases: TGCAGCGGGGTGATAGGGGTATGGGCTGAGCAGTTCTTC.

The DNA for the CDR3 is TGTGCCAGCAGCGTAGGGACTAGCGGGAGTTCTATGTACTTC. Translation gives CASSVGTSGSSMYF. The chain has TRBV7-2 and TRBJ2-7; 14 nucleotides line up with TRBD2. The CDR3 length is 14 residues. Per germline, CDR1 SGHTA and CDR2 FQGNSA. J gave up 12 bases and V 5 bases, and 9 bases lay outside the gene matches.